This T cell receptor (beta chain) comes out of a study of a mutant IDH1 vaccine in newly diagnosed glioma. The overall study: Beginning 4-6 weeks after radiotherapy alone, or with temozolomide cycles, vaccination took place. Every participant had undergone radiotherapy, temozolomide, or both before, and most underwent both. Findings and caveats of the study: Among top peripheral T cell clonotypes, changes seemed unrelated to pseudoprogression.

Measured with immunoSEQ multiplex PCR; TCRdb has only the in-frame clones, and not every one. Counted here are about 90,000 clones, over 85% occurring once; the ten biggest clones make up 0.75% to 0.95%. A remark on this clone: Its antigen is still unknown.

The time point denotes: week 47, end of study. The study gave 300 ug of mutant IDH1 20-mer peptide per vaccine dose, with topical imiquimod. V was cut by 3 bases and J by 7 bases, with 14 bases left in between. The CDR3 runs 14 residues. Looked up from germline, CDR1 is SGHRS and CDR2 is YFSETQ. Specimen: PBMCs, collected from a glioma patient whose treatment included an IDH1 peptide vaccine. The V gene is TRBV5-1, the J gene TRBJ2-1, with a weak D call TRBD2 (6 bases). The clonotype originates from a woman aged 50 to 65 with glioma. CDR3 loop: CASSSISGANEQFF. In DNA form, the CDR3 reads TGCGCCAGCAGCTCGATTAGCGGAGCGAATGAGCAGTTCTTC.